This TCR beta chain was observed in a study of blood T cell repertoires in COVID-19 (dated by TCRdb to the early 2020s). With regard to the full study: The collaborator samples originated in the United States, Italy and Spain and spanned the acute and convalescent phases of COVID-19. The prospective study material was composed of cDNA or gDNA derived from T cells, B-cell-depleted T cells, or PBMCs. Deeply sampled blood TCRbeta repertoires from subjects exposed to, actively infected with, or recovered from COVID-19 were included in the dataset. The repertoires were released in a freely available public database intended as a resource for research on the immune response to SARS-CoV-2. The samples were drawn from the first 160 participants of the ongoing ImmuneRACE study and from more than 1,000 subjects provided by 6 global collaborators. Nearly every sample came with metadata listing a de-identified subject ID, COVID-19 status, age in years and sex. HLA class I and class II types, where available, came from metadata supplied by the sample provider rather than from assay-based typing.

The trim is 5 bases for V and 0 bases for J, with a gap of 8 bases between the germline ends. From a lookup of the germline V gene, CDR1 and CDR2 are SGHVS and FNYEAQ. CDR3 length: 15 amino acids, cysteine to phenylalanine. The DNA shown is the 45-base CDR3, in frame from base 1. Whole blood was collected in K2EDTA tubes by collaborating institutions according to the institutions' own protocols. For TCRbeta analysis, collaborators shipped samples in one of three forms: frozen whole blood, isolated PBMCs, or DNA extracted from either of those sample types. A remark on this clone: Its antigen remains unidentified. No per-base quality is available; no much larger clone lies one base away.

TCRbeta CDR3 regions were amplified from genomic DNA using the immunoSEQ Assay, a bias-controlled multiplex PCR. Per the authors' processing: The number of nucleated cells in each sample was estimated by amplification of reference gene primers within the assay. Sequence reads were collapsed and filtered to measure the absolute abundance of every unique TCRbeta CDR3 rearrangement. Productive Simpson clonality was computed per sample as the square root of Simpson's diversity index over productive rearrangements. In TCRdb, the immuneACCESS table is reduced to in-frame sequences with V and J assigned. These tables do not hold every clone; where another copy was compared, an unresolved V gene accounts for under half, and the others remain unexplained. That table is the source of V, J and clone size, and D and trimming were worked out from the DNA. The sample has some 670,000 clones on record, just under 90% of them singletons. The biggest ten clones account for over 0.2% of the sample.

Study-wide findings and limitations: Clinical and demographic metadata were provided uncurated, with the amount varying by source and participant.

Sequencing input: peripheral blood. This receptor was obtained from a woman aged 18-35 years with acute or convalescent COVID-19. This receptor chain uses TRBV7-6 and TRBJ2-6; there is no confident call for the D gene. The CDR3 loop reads CASSPGTSGANVLTF. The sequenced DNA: TGTGCCAGCAGCCCCGGTACCTCTGGGGCCAACGTCCTGACTTTC.